The rows below give T cell receptor beta chains drawn from one sample of a study of T cell responses to AZD1222 COVID-19 vaccine. Generated by immunoSEQ multiplex PCR, the TCRdb table keeps only in-frame clones and is missing some. The table records 120,000 to 150,000 clones, about 90% of them present only once. The sample consisted of peripheral blood, taken on day 0 of AZD1222 vaccination. These receptors all stem from an adult in good health. Each CDR3 is given with its conserved first and last residue. The D gene is left open where the match is weak. Some rows have no size entry. The others give once, few or many, or a class for an expanded clone.

D gene	clone size	J gene	V gene	CDR3 protein	CDR3 DNA
TRBD1	.	TRBJ1-5	TRBV20-1	CSASRTGDQPQHF	TGCAGTGCTAGTAGGACAGGGGATCAGCCCCAGCATTTT
.	.	TRBJ1-1	TRBV18	CASSPGKQGRMNTEAFF	TGTGCCAGCTCACCAGGAAAGCAGGGGAGGATGAACACTGAAGCTTTCTTT
.	.	TRBJ1-1	TRBV4-2	CASSQDRGRGKAEAFF	TGTGCCAGCAGCCAAGATAGGGGCAGGGGTAAAGCTGAAGCTTTCTTT
.	.	TRBJ1-2	TRBV9	CASSVGFSGVDRLGYTF	TGTGCCAGCAGCGTAGGGTTCAGCGGGGTTGACCGGTTAGGCTACACCTTC
TRBD1	.	TRBJ2-7	TRBV28	CASNENRGTYEQYF	TGTGCCAGCAACGAGAACAGGGGAACCTACGAGCAGTACTTC
.	.	TRBJ1-3	TRBV25-1	CASSDWRGGLKNTIYF	TGTGCCAGCAGTGATTGGCGGGGCGGTCTGAAAAACACCATATATTTT
TRBD2	few	TRBJ2-3	TRBV30	CAGRSGGSDTQYF	TGTGCCGGACGTAGCGGGGGGTCAGATACGCAGTATTTT
.	.	TRBJ2-7	TRBV5-1	CASSLEGQTYEQYF	TGCGCCAGCAGCTTGGAAGGACAAACATACGAGCAGTACTTC
.	.	TRBJ2-2	TRBV7-9	CASSLTGETTGELFF	TGTGCCAGCAGCTTAACGGGAGAAACCACCGGGGAGCTGTTTTTT
.	few	TRBJ1-2	TRBV5-6	CASRLRMGADGYTF	TGTGCCAGCAGGTTGCGAATGGGGGCCGACGGCTACACCTTC
.	.	TRBJ2-1	TRBV18	CASSPYVGDEQFF	TGTGCCAGCTCACCGTACGTTGGGGATGAGCAGTTCTTC
.	.	TRBJ1-2	TRBV5-1	CASSLGTTGGYTF	TGCGCCAGCAGCTTGGGGACAACCGGTGGCTACACCTTC
TRBD1	.	TRBJ1-2	TRBV18	CASSPPGQTYGYTF	TGTGCCAGCTCACCACCGGGACAGACCTATGGCTACACCTTC
TRBD2	.	TRBJ2-1	TRBV9	CASSPRGTSGLLSSYNEQFF	TGTGCCAGCAGCCCTAGGGGGACTAGCGGTCTTCTTAGCTCCTACAATGAGCAGTTCTTC
TRBD2	once	TRBJ2-1	TRBV7-8	CASSLAGLAGANEQFF	TGTGCCAGCAGCTTAGCAGGACTAGCGGGAGCAAATGAGCAGTTCTTC
.	.	TRBJ2-2	TRBV27	CASSLYGTTGELFF	TGTGCCAGCAGTTTATACGGAACCACCGGGGAGCTGTTTTTT
.	.	TRBJ1-2	TRBV2	CASMGPGRGYTF	TGTGCCAGCATGGGGCCCGGTCGCGGCTACACCTTC
.	.	TRBJ2-1	TRBV27	CASSLRKGRGYNEQFF	TGTGCCAGCAGTTTAAGAAAAGGGCGAGGATACAATGAGCAGTTCTTC
.	.	TRBJ1-5	TRBV7-9	CASSRRGTPLHF	TGTGCCAGCAGCCGAAGAGGAACACCCCTGCATTTT
.	once	TRBJ1-6	TRBV5-6	CASSWGRQNSPLHF	TGTGCCAGCAGCTGGGGGCGCCAGAATTCACCCCTCCACTTT
TRBD1	.	TRBJ1-4	TRBV7-2	CASSLGTGEKLFF	TGTGCCAGCAGCTTGGGGACAGGGGAAAAACTGTTTTTT
.	.	TRBJ2-2	TRBV7-9	CASSPANTGELFF	TGTGCCAGCAGCCCGGCCAACACCGGGGAGCTGTTTTTT
TRBD1	.	TRBJ1-2	TRBV5-1	CASSHGQGRGGYTF	TGCGCCAGCAGCCACGGACAGGGAAGGGGTGGCTACACCTTC
TRBD1	.	TRBJ1-2	TRBV28	CASRITGTGGRVNGYTF	TGTGCCAGCAGAATAACCGGGACAGGGGGCAGAGTGAATGGCTACACCTTC
TRBD1	.	TRBJ2-2	TRBV19	CASSMGQGVTGELFF	TGTGCCAGTAGTATGGGACAGGGGGTCACCGGGGAGCTGTTTTTT
.	.	TRBJ1-3	TRBV9	CASSAGGASGNTIYF	TGTGCCAGCAGCGCTGGGGGGGCGTCCGGAAACACCATATATTTT